One and the same sample provided the 11 T cell receptor beta chains below, sequenced in a study of vaccination and CD4 T cells after COVID-19. Treatment in this sample: roughly 10-day PBMC culture with coronavirus spike peptide pools or control peptides (ViraFEST assay). No antigens are known for them. Sequenced with the Oncomine TCR Beta short-read assay was DNA taken from cultured CD4+ T cells. MiXCR, applied by TCRdb to the PCR reads, yields one record per CDR3 protein. In the table there are 13,000 or so distinct CDR3 sequences, around two fifths of which are singletons. Specimen: CD4+ T cells from blood, cultured in vitro. Every receptor here comes from a human donor who had recovered from COVID-19.

This clonotype was seen more than once but under ten times. CDR3 loop: CASGRGTNTEAFF. CDR3 DNA sequence: TGTGCCAGCGGCCGGGGTACGAACACTGAAGCTTTCTTT. The rearrangement joins TRBV6-1 to TRBJ1-1; D gene uncertain. V was trimmed by 8 bases and J by 1 base, leaving 11 bases between them. This CDR3 comprises 13 residues. Germline CDR1 is MNHNS and CDR2 is SASEGT.

The rearrangement joins TRBV6-5 to TRBJ2-3, with 8 nucleotides matching TRBD2. This CDR3 has 16 amino acids. J gave up 1 base and V 0 bases, and 3 bases lay outside the gene matches. Germline lookup yields CDR1 MNHEY and CDR2 SVGAGI. The CDR3 reads CASSYSTGGGTDTQYF. The DNA for the CDR3 is TGTGCCAGCAGTTACTCGACCGGGGGGGGCACAGATACGCAGTATTTT.

This sequence joins TRBV11-3 and TRBJ2-5; perhaps TRBD1 as D (5 bases). Deletions cut 0 bases from V and 3 bases from J, with 8 bases between. This CDR3 is built from 14 residues. Germline assignment: CDR1 SGHNT and CDR2 YENEEA. The CDR3 DNA is TGTGCCAGCAGCTTAGATATGGACAAAGAGACCCAGTACTTC. Translation gives CASSLDMDKETQYF.

The chain is built from TRBV18 and TRBJ2-3; D call uncertain. CDR3 length: 12 residues. Deletions cut 6 bases from V and 4 bases from J, with 8 bases between. Germline CDR1 and CDR2: KGHSH and LQKENI. This CDR3 is CASSPEPDTQYF. DNA for the CDR3: TGTGCCAGCTCCCCCGAGCCAGATACGCAGTATTTT.

The chain links TRBV9 to TRBJ1-2, with D perhaps matching TRBD1 (5 bases). The germline V gene has CDR1 SGDLS and CDR2 YYNGEE. Trimming removed 2 bases at V and 4 bases at J, with 15 bases between. This CDR3 is built from 15 residues. Here the CDR3 DNA reads TGTGCCAGCAGCGTGGGGTTTCAGGGATCCTATGGCTACACCTTC. It is translated as CASSVGFQGSYGYTF.

The V and J genes are TRBV6-2 or TRBV6-3 and TRBJ2-5; 7 positions agree with TRBD2. The CDR3 has 14 residues. Germline V lookup: CDR1 MNHEY, CDR2 SVGEGT. With V trimmed by 5 bases and J by 2 bases, 5 bases remained unmatched. CDR3 sequence reads: CASSGGGKQETQYF. The CDR3 region has the DNA TGTGCCAGCAGTGGGGGGGGGAAACAAGAGACCCAGTACTTC.

The chain couples TRBV5-1 to TRBJ2-7; 10 bases fit TRBD2. Looked up from germline, CDR1 is SGHRS and CDR2 is YFSETQ. Trimming removed 0 bases from V and 1 base from J; junction bases left unmatched: 4. There are 16 residues in the CDR3. CDR3 residues: CASSLGASGGSYEQYF. The CDR3 DNA reads TGCGCCAGCAGCTTGGGGGCTAGCGGGGGATCCTACGAGCAGTACTTC. The full variable domain, completed using reference TRBV5-1 and TRBJ2-7, is KAGVTQTPRYLIKTRGQQVTLSCSPISGHRSVSWYQQTPGQGLQFLFEYFSETQRNKGNFPGRFSGRQFSNSRSEMNVSTLELGDSALYLCASSLGASGGSYEQYFGPGTRLTVT.

This clonotype has just a few counts. V and J are TRBV19 and TRBJ2-4; 8 positions agree with TRBD1. This CDR3 contains 19 residues. Germline V gene data show CDR1 as LNHDA and CDR2 as SQIVND (reference sequence). V dropped 3 bases and J dropped 0; count of bases not matched to a gene: 13. The CDR3 DNA sequence: TGTGCCAGTAGTATTAGGGACAGGTACGGCCCCCTAGCCAAAAACATTCAGTACTTC. Translating gives CASSIRDRYGPLAKNIQYF.

The rearrangement uses TRBV19 and TRBJ1-1, with 7 bases fitting TRBD1. This CDR3 spans 16 amino acids. V dropped 2 bases and J dropped 3; count of bases not matched to a gene: 9. Germline V lookup: CDR1 LNHDA, CDR2 SQIVND (reference sequence). The CDR3: CASSIMHRGGDTEAFF. For the CDR3, the DNA is TGTGCCAGTAGTATAATGCACAGGGGAGGAGACACTGAAGCTTTCTTT.

The rearrangement joins TRBV11-2 to TRBJ2-2, with 10 nucleotides matching TRBD1. Germline V gene lookup returns CDR1 SGHAT and CDR2 FQNNGV. This CDR3 comprises 20 residues. The trim removed 5 bases at V and 9 bases at J, leaving 24 bases unmatched. The CDR3 DNA is TGTGCCAGCAGCGCCGAATGGGACAGGGGCTTTGAACTTGCGGGGAGGGAGCTGTTTTTT. It is translated as CASSAEWDRGFELAGRELFF.

This clonotype showed up just a few times. The chain recombines TRBV6-1 with TRBJ1-5, with 7 bases identical to TRBD1. The CDR3 sequence is 14 residues long. Germline trimming cut 4 bases from V and 5 bases from J; bases unmatched to any gene: 5. Germline loops: CDR1 MNHNS, CDR2 SASEGT. The CDR3: CASSADRLDQPQHF. As DNA, the CDR3 is TGTGCCAGCAGTGCGGACAGGTTAGATCAGCCCCAGCATTTT.